A single sample is the source of the 21 T cell receptor beta chains below, sequenced in a study of blood T cells in healthy people across ages. Alongside a J-beta primer mix, a sample-barcoded 5' primer served in a second PCR lasting roughly 6 to 11 cycles. TCRdb reanalysed the 5' RACE reads using MiXCR and keeps one entry per CDR3 protein. Of some 1.8 million distinct CDR3 sequences listed, 30% to 40% were seen once; the top ten hold approximately 22%. The sequencing input was blood. The receptor set was obtained from a human donor in good health.

J is TRBJ2-3 and V is TRBV27; 7 positions agree with TRBD1. CDR3 size: 14 residues. Germline V lookup: CDR1 MNHEY, CDR2 SMNVEV (reference sequence). With V trimmed by 8 bases and J by 6 bases, 11 bases remained unmatched. The CDR3 sequence is CASGQTGVMDTQYF. The CDR3 DNA sequence: TGTGCCAGCGGCCAAACAGGGGTTATGGATACGCAGTATTTT.

This sequence joins TRBV4-1 and TRBJ2-3; D unresolved. The CDR3 totals 15 residues. The V gene's germline CDR1 is MGHRA and CDR2 YSYEKL. V lost 4 bases and J 0 bases, leaving 11 bases between the germline ends. The CDR3 here is CASSLLLTSTDTQYF. As DNA, the CDR3 is TGCGCCAGCAGCCTCCTCCTTACTAGCACAGATACGCAGTATTTT.

J is TRBJ2-3 and V is TRBV29-1, with 7 bases matching TRBD1. The J segment lost 4 bases and the V segment lost 3 bases, leaving 4 bases of the junction unmatched. Germline CDR1 reads SQVTM; CDR2 reads ANQGSEA. The CDR3 spans 13 residues. The CDR3 reads CSVEGQRPDTQYF. Here the CDR3 DNA reads TGCAGCGTTGAGGGACAGCGGCCAGATACGCAGTATTTT.

The chain joins TRBV25-1 to TRBJ1-3; D is uncertain. Deletions cut 4 bases from V and 2 bases from J, with 9 bases between. Germline assignment: CDR1 MGHDK and CDR2 SYGVNS. CDR3 size: 14 residues. The CDR3 sequence: CASSVRGTGNTIYF. CDR3 bases: TGTGCCAGCAGTGTGCGGGGAACTGGAAACACCATATATTTT. Drawing the rest from reference TRBV25-1 and TRBJ1-3, the complete variable domain is EADIYQTPRYLVIGTGKKITLECSQTMGHDKMYWYQQDPGMELHLIHYSYGVNSTEKGDLSSESTVSRIRTEHFPLTLESARPSHTSQYLCASSVRGTGNTIYFGEGSWLTVV.

The chain combines TRBV9 with TRBJ1-2, with a tentative D call TRBD1 (6 bases). Trimming stripped 3 bases from V and 4 bases from J, with 22 bases between. CDR3 length equals 17 residues. CDR1 is SGDLS, CDR2 YYNGEE, per germline. CDR3 region: CASSGFAGTPSPYGYTF. CDR3 nucleotide sequence: TGTGCCAGCAGCGGATTTGCCGGGACACCCAGCCCCTATGGCTACACCTTC.

This chain joins TRBV21-1 and TRBJ1-5; the table's D call TRBD1 went unverified against the DNA. TRBV21-1 is a pseudogene segment. The CDR3 runs to 17 residues. This CDR3 is CASSKEGRTGLGQPQHF. CDR3 DNA sequence: TGTGCCAGCAGCAAAGAGGGGAGGACAGGGTTAGGTCAGCCCCAGCATTTT.

This clonotype was counted ten times or more. This chain uses TRBV15 with TRBJ1-2; D is uncertain. This CDR3 is 12 amino acids long. Per the germline V gene, CDR1 is LNHNV and CDR2 is YYDKDF (reference sequence). Trimming pared 0 bases from V and 7 bases from J, leaving 6 bases between. Written as DNA, the CDR3 is TGTGCCACCAGCAGAGATAGTTTTGGCTACACCTTC. Amino acid sequence: CATSRDSFGYTF.

The chain links TRBV7-2 to TRBJ2-7; 8 bases align to TRBD2. The length of the CDR3 is 16 residues. The ends lost 5 bases at V and 2 bases at J; junction bases unmatched: 11. CDR1 SGHTA and CDR2 FQGNSA come from the germline V gene. CDR3 protein: CASSPTPGLGAYEQYF. CDR3 in DNA: TGTGCCAGCAGCCCAACCCCGGGACTAGGAGCCTACGAGCAGTACTTC.

This clonotype was seen only a few times. The V call is TRBV7-8, the J call TRBJ1-4; D not resolved. Germline loops: CDR1 SGHVS, CDR2 FQNEAQ. Trimming left V 4 bases short and J 0 bases short, with 9 bases between. The CDR3 sequence is 15 residues long. DNA for the CDR3: TGTGCCAGCAGCTCCCCCGGTGCAACTAATGAAAAACTGTTTTTT. It encodes CASSSPGATNEKLFF.

This clonotype has just one count. The chain combines TRBV7-9 with TRBJ1-2; 7 bases align to TRBD1. This CDR3 region has 13 residues. The germline V gene encodes CDR1 SEHNR and CDR2 FQNEAQ (reference sequence). V lost 5 bases, J lost 6 bases, and 6 bases stayed unmatched. The DNA of the CDR3 is TGTGCCAGCAGCCCGGGACAGTACGATGGCTACACCTTC. This translates into CASSPGQYDGYTF.

The chain employs TRBV7-9 and TRBJ2-3, with D perhaps TRBD2 (6 bases). Trimming cost V 9 bases and J 6 bases, with 13 bases left between them. The germline CDR1 and CDR2 sequences are SEHNR and FQNEAQ (reference sequence). The CDR3 loop spans 12 amino acids. The CDR3 reads CASHSAGDTQYF. The CDR3 nucleotides read TGTGCCAGTCACTCGGCGGGGGATACGCAGTATTTT.

V usage is TRBV6-5 and J usage is TRBJ1-2; no definite D call. CDR3 length equals 15 residues. Germline-derived CDR1 and CDR2 are MNHEY and SVGAGI. V was cut by 2 bases and J by 7 bases, with 17 bases left in between. The CDR3 loop reads CASSYGRARVRGYTF. The CDR3 DNA is TGTGCCAGCAGTTACGGACGGGCTCGAGTGCGTGGCTACACCTTC.

This clonotype was counted at least ten times. The chain carries TRBV10-3 and TRBJ2-7, with D uncertain. This CDR3 contains 16 residues. In germline, CDR1 is ENHRY, CDR2 SYGVKD. Trimming shortened V by 6 bases and J by 0 bases, and 18 bases separated the two germline ends. The CDR3 protein is CAISPISVRSSYEQYF. The CDR3 nucleotides read TGTGCCATCAGCCCGATTTCGGTACGGTCCTCCTACGAGCAGTACTTC.

This clonotype appeared a few times. This chain joins TRBV5-5 and TRBJ2-7, with TRBD1 matching 10 bases. Germline CDR1 is SGHKS and CDR2 is YYEKEE (reference sequence). CDR3 length: 14 residues. The V segment lost 4 bases and the J segment 5 bases; nucleotides outside the gene matches: 6. The CDR3 DNA reads as TGTGCCAGCAGCCGTACCGGGACAGGGGACGAGCAGTACTTC. Residues: CASSRTGTGDEQYF.

The CDR3 DNA reads as TGTGCCAGCAGCTCCGTCCGGGAGGGTACTAACTATGGCTACACCTTC. It codes for CASSSVREGTNYGYTF. The chain combines TRBV13 with TRBJ1-2; no clear D gene. The V end lost 4 bases, the J end lost 0 bases, and 15 bases lay between the germline ends. Germline V CDR1 and CDR2: PRHDT, FYEKMQ (reference sequence). The CDR3 runs to 16 residues.

This clonotype was recorded at least ten times. V and J are TRBV7-6 and TRBJ2-1, with D perhaps matching TRBD2 (5 bases). In germline, CDR1 is SGHVS, CDR2 FNYEAQ. V was trimmed by 7 bases and J by 10 bases, leaving 17 bases between them. The CDR3 sequence is 13 residues long. The CDR3 sequence is CASIFELSGEQFF. In DNA form, the CDR3 reads TGTGCCAGCATCTTTGAGCTGAGCGGCGAGCAGTTCTTC.

The V gene is TRBV29-1, the J gene TRBJ1-1; D ambiguous. The length of the CDR3 is 12 residues. Germline CDR1 is SQVTM and CDR2 is ANQGSEA. CDR3 residues: CSGGIGETEAFF. For the CDR3, the DNA is TGCAGTGGAGGGATCGGCGAGACTGAAGCTTTCTTT.

This clonotype has just a few counts. This chain joins TRBV12-5 and TRBJ2-1, with 11 bases lining up with TRBD2. The CDR3 consists of 14 residues. The germline gives CDR1 LGHNT, CDR2 FRNRAP. V shed 7 bases, J shed 7 bases, and the junction held 6 bases outside the gene matches. CDR3 loop: CASALSGGANEQFF. Written as DNA, the CDR3 is TGTGCTAGTGCCCTTAGCGGGGGGGCAAATGAGCAGTTCTTC.

J is TRBJ2-1 and V is TRBV5-1; the D gene is possibly TRBD1 (5 bases). Germline CDR1 and CDR2: SGHRS and YFSETQ. This CDR3 has 15 amino acids. The V gene lost 0 bases and the J gene lost 9 bases, with 16 bases spanning the gap. CDR3 protein: CASSLVEAGLGEQFF. For the CDR3, the DNA is TGCGCCAGCAGCTTGGTCGAAGCAGGGCTTGGTGAGCAGTTCTTC.

This clonotype was detected a few times. The chain recombines TRBV20-1 with TRBJ2-3; 7 nucleotides line up with TRBD2. After removal of 0 bases from V and 5 bases from J, the junction contained 8 bases not matched to a gene. CDR1 and CDR2 from the germline V gene are DFQATT and SNEGSKA (reference sequence). The CDR3 consists of 15 residues. The CDR3 coding sequence is TGCAGTGCTAGAGAATGGGGGGGGGTAGAAGATACGCAGTATTTT. Its protein product is CSAREWGGVEDTQYF.

The rearrangement links TRBV12-3 or TRBV12-4 to TRBJ2-2; D is possibly TRBD1 (6 bases). The length of the CDR3 is 17 residues. Trimming pared 5 bases from V and 0 bases from J, leaving 16 bases between. Here the CDR3 DNA reads TGTGCCAGCAGTCGACAAGGACAGCACTCGAACACCGGGGAGCTGTTTTTT. It specifies CASSRQGQHSNTGELFF.